This T cell receptor beta chain was sequenced during a study of blood T cell repertoires in COVID-19. Study context: There were acute and convalescent COVID-19 samples, and they came from the United States, Italy and Spain.

Authors' data handling: It was from reference gene primer amplification that nucleated cell counts were estimated. Using immunoSEQ multiplex PCR, the repertoire was profiled, and TCRdb retains in-frame clones only, with some absent. D and trimming come from the DNA, and the V and J calls and clone size come from that table. The sample holds around 63,000 clones, around 90% seen once. There are 15 residues in the CDR3. Germline values: CDR1 GTSNPN, CDR2 SVGIG (reference sequence). Trimming shortened V by 0 bases and J by 0 bases, and 9 bases separated the two germline ends. The rearrangement uses TRBV30 and TRBJ1-3, with D uncertain. The receptor was isolated from a man aged 45-65 years with active COVID-19. The sample comprised peripheral blood. DNA for the CDR3: TGTGCCTGGAGTGTACTCGGTAGCTCTGGAAACACCATATATTTT. This translates into CAWSVLGSSGNTIYF.